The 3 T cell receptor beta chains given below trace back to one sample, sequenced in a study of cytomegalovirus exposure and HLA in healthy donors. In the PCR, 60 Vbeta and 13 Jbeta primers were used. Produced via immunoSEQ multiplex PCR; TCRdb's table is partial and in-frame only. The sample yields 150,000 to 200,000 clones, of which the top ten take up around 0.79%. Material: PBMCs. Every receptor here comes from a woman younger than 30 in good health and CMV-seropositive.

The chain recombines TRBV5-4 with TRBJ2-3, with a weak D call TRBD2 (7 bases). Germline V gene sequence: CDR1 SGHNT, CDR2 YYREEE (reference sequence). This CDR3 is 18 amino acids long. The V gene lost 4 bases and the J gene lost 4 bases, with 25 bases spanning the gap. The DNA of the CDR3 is TGTGCCAGCAGCGTATGGCATTTGGGGGCCCTAGCGGCAGATACGCAGTATTTT. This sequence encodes CASSVWHLGALAADTQYF. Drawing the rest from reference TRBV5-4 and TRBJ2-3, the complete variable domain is ETGVTQSPTHLIKTRGQQVTLRCSSQSGHNTVSWYQQALGQGPQFIFQYYREEENGRGNFPPRFSGLQFPNYSSELNVNALELDDSALYLCASSVWHLGALAADTQYFGPGTRLTVL.

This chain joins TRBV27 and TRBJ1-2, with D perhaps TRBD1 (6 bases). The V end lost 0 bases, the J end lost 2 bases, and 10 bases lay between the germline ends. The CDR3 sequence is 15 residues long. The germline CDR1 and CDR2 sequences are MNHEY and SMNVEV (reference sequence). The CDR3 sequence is CASSLSPGVNYGYTF. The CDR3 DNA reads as TGTGCCAGCAGTTTATCTCCAGGGGTCAACTATGGCTACACCTTC.

The CDR3 sequence is CASSFTSGDEQFF. Written as DNA, the CDR3 is TGTGCCAGCAGCTTCACTAGCGGGGATGAGCAGTTCTTC. The rearrangement joins TRBV5-4 to TRBJ2-1, with 10 bases lining up with TRBD2. The CDR3 sequence is 13 residues long. The trim removed 2 bases at V and 8 bases at J, leaving 1 base unmatched. The V gene's germline CDR1 is SGHNT and CDR2 YYREEE (reference sequence).